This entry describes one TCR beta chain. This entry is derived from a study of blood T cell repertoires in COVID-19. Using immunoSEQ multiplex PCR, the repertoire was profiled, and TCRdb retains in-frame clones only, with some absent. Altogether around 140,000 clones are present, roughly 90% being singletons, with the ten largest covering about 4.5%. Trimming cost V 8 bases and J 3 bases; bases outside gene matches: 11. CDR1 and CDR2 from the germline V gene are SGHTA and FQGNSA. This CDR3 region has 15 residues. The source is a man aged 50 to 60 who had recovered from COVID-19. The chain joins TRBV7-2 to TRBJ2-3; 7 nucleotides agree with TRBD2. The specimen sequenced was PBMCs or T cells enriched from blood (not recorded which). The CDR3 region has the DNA TGTGCCAGCTCTGGGAGGGCAGCGGGGACAGATACGCAGTATTTT. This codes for CASSGRAAGTDTQYF.